The TCR beta chain described here comes from a study of PD-1 blockade in classical Hodgkin lymphoma. Assay used: immunoSEQ multiplex PCR; TCRdb lists only in-frame clones, some missing. The repertoire holds tens of thousands of clones, with nearly 80% as singletons. Time point: cycle 4 day 1 (C4D1), after around six weeks of nivolumab. All the patients suffered relapse after autologous stem cell transplantation, and brentuximab vedotin exposure differed. The CDR3 sequence is 18 residues long. Germline V gene data show CDR1 as LGHNA and CDR2 as YSLEER. V shed 3 bases and J shed 6 bases, with 23 bases lying between them.

V is TRBV4-3 and J is TRBJ1-4; tentative D call: TRBD1 (6 bases). The sequencing used peripheral blood mononuclear cells (PBMCs), collected before the fourth cycle of nivolumab. This clonotype originated in a human donor with classical Hodgkin lymphoma. The CDR3, as DNA: TGCGCCAGCAGCCATTCCCAGGGGAGGATCGGTGTCGATGAAAAACTGTTTTTT. It codes for CASSHSQGRIGVDEKLFF.